A single sample gave rise to the 20 T cell receptor beta chains below, sequenced in a study of monozygotic twins with inflammatory bowel disease. TCRdb re-called the 5' RACE reads and gives one entry per CDR3 protein, without DNA. This sample's clone table lists approximately 400,000 distinct CDR3 sequences. The sequencing input was blood. These receptors were obtained from a human donor with ulcerative colitis or Crohn's disease, or a healthy co-twin of an affected twin (not recorded which).

V and J are TRBV7-2 and TRBJ2-1. The CDR3 runs to 13 residues. Germline CDR1 SGHTA, CDR2 FQGNSA. Here the CDR3 reads CASSRNPFREQFF.

The chain joins TRBV5-4 to TRBJ2-2; there is no DNA to check the TCRdb D call of TRBD2. CDR1 is SGHNT and CDR2 is YYREEE in the germline V gene (reference sequence). The CDR3 runs 16 residues. CDR3 amino acids: CASSLAGGAGVKELFF.

The CDR3 reads CASSIQGFGETQYF. The gene calls are TRBV19 and TRBJ2-5; TCRdb selects TRBD1, and the lack of DNA leaves this call unchecked. Germline loops: CDR1 LNHDA, CDR2 SQIVND (reference sequence). This CDR3 is 14 amino acids long.

V and J are TRBV7-2 and TRBJ2-1; with no DNA, the TCRdb D assignment of TRBD2 cannot be verified. This CDR3 contains 15 residues. Germline V gives CDR1 SGHTA, CDR2 FQGNSA. This CDR3 is CASSPRAGGPLEQFF.

The chain carries TRBV7-2 and TRBJ2-7; without DNA, the TCRdb call of TRBD1 cannot be checked. The CDR3 sequence is 16 residues long. Germline V gene data show CDR1 as SGHTA and CDR2 as FQGNSA. The CDR3 loop is CASSFGQGASSYEQYF.

V usage is TRBV11-2 and J usage is TRBJ2-7; with no DNA, the TCRdb D assignment of TRBD1 cannot be verified. From germline, CDR1 is SGHAT and CDR2 FQNNGV. The CDR3 extends over 17 amino acids. The CDR3 is CASSLDMKRGFIYEQYF.

The chain uses TRBV6-5 and TRBJ2-5; TCRdb's D call of TRBD1 is untestable without DNA. Germline V lookup: CDR1 MNHEY, CDR2 SVGAGI. The CDR3 extends over 15 amino acids. The CDR3 region is CASSYNRQGEETQYF.

The chain has TRBV11-2 and TRBJ1-1. This CDR3 is built from 15 residues. From germline, CDR1 is SGHAT and CDR2 FQNNGV. CDR3 sequence: CASRGIRGLNTEAFF.

The V call is TRBV28, the J call TRBJ1-2; TCRdb's assignment of TRBD1 cannot be checked, as there is no DNA. The CDR3 runs 11 residues. Germline V gene lookup returns CDR1 MDHEN and CDR2 SYDVKM. The CDR3 loop is CAISQGFGYTF.

This chain links TRBV28 with TRBJ2-2; lacking DNA, the TRBD2 call made by TCRdb goes unchecked. This CDR3 is 14 amino acids long. The germline gives CDR1 MDHEN, CDR2 SYDVKM. The CDR3 loop reads CASFRSGGTGELFF.

V gene TRBV9 combines with J gene TRBJ1-4. From germline, CDR1 is SGDLS and CDR2 YYNGEE. The CDR3 covers 15 residues. CDR3 residues: CASSVGNGFNEKLFF.

The chain combines TRBV28 with TRBJ1-4; absent DNA, TCRdb's TRBD1 call cannot be checked. In germline, CDR1 is MDHEN, CDR2 SYDVKM. CDR3 length equals 14 residues. The CDR3 protein is CASIPRGQEEKLFF.

The rearrangement uses TRBV7-6 and TRBJ2-1; TCRdb's D call, TRBD1, is unchecked because there is no DNA. There are 14 residues in the CDR3. Germline values: CDR1 SGHVS, CDR2 FNYEAQ. CDR3 residues: CASSLVGGVNEQFF.

The chain links TRBV3-1 to TRBJ2-7. The CDR3 loop spans 16 amino acids. Germline V gene sequence: CDR1 LGHDT, CDR2 YNNKEL (reference sequence). The CDR3 spells CASSQGTEYGSYEQYF.

This chain connects TRBV7-6 to TRBJ2-5; the D call of TRBD1 rests on TCRdb alone, since no DNA is present to check it. Germline V gives CDR1 SGHVS, CDR2 FNYEAQ. This CDR3 region has 16 residues. The CDR3 here is CASSPFKGLLGETQYF.

This chain links TRBV4-3 with TRBJ2-1; with no DNA, the TCRdb D assignment of TRBD1 cannot be verified. Germline loops: CDR1 LGHNA, CDR2 YSLEER. The CDR3 has 14 amino acids. This CDR3 is CASSLDRGGYEQFF.

The chain is built from TRBV6-2 or TRBV6-3 and TRBJ1-6. Germline-derived CDR1 and CDR2 are MNHEY and SVGEGT. The CDR3 length is 13 residues. The CDR3 loop is CASSYSTGGPLHF.

The chain carries TRBV10-3 and TRBJ2-5; TCRdb's D gene call, TRBD2, goes unchecked for lack of DNA. The germline gives CDR1 ENHRY, CDR2 SYGVKD. The CDR3 spans 12 residues. CDR3 region: CAVGTHKETQYF.

V gene TRBV2 combines with J gene TRBJ2-4; TCRdb lists TRBD1, though no DNA is available to test this call. The CDR3 runs 14 residues. Germline CDR1 is SNHLY and CDR2 is FYNNEI. The CDR3 sequence is CASKPGLAKNIQYF.

This CDR3 reads CASSQEVAGGFSPLHF. This chain uses TRBV4-2 with TRBJ1-6; without DNA, the TCRdb call of TRBD1 cannot be checked. The germline V gene has CDR1 LGHNA and CDR2 YNFKEQ. CDR3 size: 16 residues.